A single sample gave rise to the 8 T cell receptor beta chains below, sequenced in a study of glioma-infiltrating T cells after dendritic cell vaccination (dated by TCRdb to the mid-2010s). The receptor library was made with the immunoSEQ multiplex PCR assay. The immuneACCESS repertoire file appears here via TCRdb, limited to in-frame rearrangements. These files lack a portion of the clones; in checked studies, under half of the deficit traces to unresolved V genes, and the cause of the others is not known. The sample table records approximately 48,000 clones; approximately 91% of these occur just once. Less than 6.5% of the sample comes from the top ten. Interpreted using the paper, the time point label stands for: after dendritic cell vaccination, including at tumor progression/relapse. Sequenced here: blood, sampled after dendritic cell vaccination. The receptor source for this set is a human donor with glioblastoma.

This chain connects TRBV27 to TRBJ1-2; D ambiguous. Trimming pared 3 bases from V and 4 bases from J, leaving 18 bases between. Germline values: CDR1 MNHEY, CDR2 SMNVEV (reference sequence). The CDR3 covers 16 residues. In nucleotides, the CDR3 is TGTGCCAGCAGTTTCGGCCCGGGAGCCTTATCCTATGGCTACACCTTC. It specifies CASSFGPGALSYGYTF.

The chain employs TRBV7-9 and TRBJ2-7; D gene ambiguous. CDR3 size: 12 residues. Trimming pared 5 bases from V and 4 bases from J, leaving 9 bases between. In germline, CDR1 is SEHNR, CDR2 FQNEAQ (reference sequence). The CDR3 protein is CASSPVLYEQYF. CDR3 nucleotides: TGTGCCAGCAGCCCAGTCTTGTACGAGCAGTACTTC.

CDR3 in DNA: TGTGCCAGCAGCACGGGACAGGGACTCTACAATGAGCAGTTCTTC. Residues: CASSTGQGLYNEQFF. V and J are TRBV28 and TRBJ2-1; 9 bases match TRBD1. Germline trimming cut 6 bases from V and 3 bases from J; bases unmatched to any gene: 6. The CDR3 is 15 residues long. Germline-derived CDR1 and CDR2 are MDHEN and SYDVKM.

This clone was counted once. This chain joins TRBV7-9 and TRBJ2-2, with TRBD2 matching over 15 bases. Germline V gene data show CDR1 as SEHNR and CDR2 as FQNEAQ (reference sequence). V dropped 4 bases and J dropped 5; count of bases not matched to a gene: 5. This CDR3 spans 17 amino acids. The chain's CDR3 is CASSWGLAGGRTGELFF. The CDR3 bases are TGTGCCAGCAGCTGGGGACTAGCGGGAGGCCGAACCGGGGAGCTGTTTTTT.

With regard to this clone: The sample carries other DNA sequences with the same CDR3. V usage is TRBV7-3 and J usage is TRBJ1-1; no definite D call. Deletions cut 0 bases from V and 2 bases from J, with 4 bases between. Per the germline V gene, CDR1 is SGHTA and CDR2 is FQGTGA. The CDR3 has 13 amino acids. For the CDR3, the DNA is TGTGCCAGCAGCTTAACTTCAAACACTGAAGCTTTCTTT. Translation: CASSLTSNTEAFF.

This sequence joins TRBV7-9 and TRBJ1-1; D unclear. Trimming pared 3 bases from V and 5 bases from J, leaving 7 bases between. The CDR3 totals 12 residues. The germline V gene encodes CDR1 SEHNR and CDR2 FQNEAQ (reference sequence). The CDR3 loop reads CASSFGETEAFF. CDR3 bases: TGTGCCAGCAGCTTCGGGGAAACTGAAGCTTTCTTT.

The chain employs TRBV7-2 and TRBJ2-7; perhaps TRBD2 as D (5 bases). V dropped 5 bases and J dropped 3 bases, with 11 bases sitting between them. Germline CDR1 and CDR2: SGHTA and FQGNSA. The CDR3 is 13 amino acids. CDR3 protein: CASSRAGGYEQYF. Written as DNA, the CDR3 is TGTGCCAGCAGCAGGGCTGGAGGCTACGAGCAGTACTTC.

The V call is TRBV15, the J call TRBJ2-5, with D unclear. The DNA matches TRBJ2-7 better at its end, which makes the J call doubtful. The CDR3 totals 14 residues. CDR1 and CDR2 (germline): LNHNV, YYDKDF (reference sequence). The CDR3 is CATSRVDRYYEQYF. CDR3 bases: TGTGCCACCAGCAGAGTCGACCGATACTACGAGCAGTACTTC.